This T cell receptor (beta chain) was identified in a study of cytomegalovirus exposure and HLA in healthy donors. Concerning this clone: Its antigen is unidentified.

Whole-study findings and limits: A few chains tied to CMV proved CMV antigen-specific in vitro. The study flagged some 170 TCR beta chains as cytomegalovirus-associated.

Trimming took 3 bases from V and 4 from J; bases not matched to a gene: 18. Germline V gives CDR1 SGHRS, CDR2 YFSETQ. This CDR3 is 18 amino acids long. Sequenced by immunoSEQ multiplex PCR; TCRdb stores in-frame clones only, minus some. Here the sample spans 100,000 to 150,000 clones, approximately 85% being singletons. The chain links TRBV5-1 to TRBJ2-7; the match to TRBD1 covers 8 bases. This TCR was sampled from a man aged 18 to 35 in good health and CMV-seronegative. The sample comprised PBMCs. DNA of the CDR3: TGCGCCAGCAGCTCATCCCCCTTGGCCCGGGACAGGCTGTACGAGCAGTACTTC. As protein: CASSSSPLARDRLYEQYF. Combining the CDR3 with reference TRBV5-1 and TRBJ2-7 gives the whole variable domain KAGVTQTPRYLIKTRGQQVTLSCSPISGHRSVSWYQQTPGQGLQFLFEYFSETQRNKGNFPGRFSGRQFSNSRSEMNVSTLELGDSALYLCASSSSPLARDRLYEQYFGPGTRLTVT.